The 16 T cell receptor beta chains reported below all come from one sample, sequenced in a study of CD8+ T cells in alopecia areata. After isolation, RNA underwent reverse transcription to generate cDNA as the sequencing template. TCRdb keeps only in-frame clones here, not all; method: immunoSEQ multiplex PCR. The profile shows hundreds of thousands of clones, roughly two thirds of them singletons. Sequences were derived from CD4+ T cells sorted from blood, sampled at week 0. The receptors here all came from a human donor with alopecia areata.

Details on this clone: Other nucleotide sequences from this sample produce the same CDR3. The chain employs TRBV5-1 and TRBJ1-1, with D unresolved. Germline lookup yields CDR1 SGHRS and CDR2 YFSETQ. Trimming removed 0 bases at V and 1 base at J, with 4 bases between. The CDR3 length is 13 residues. The DNA for the CDR3 is TGCGCCAGCAGCTTGGCAGGGAACACTGAAGCTTTCTTT. As protein: CASSLAGNTEAFF. The full variable domain, its missing parts supplied by reference TRBV5-1 and TRBJ1-1, is KAGVTQTPRYLIKTRGQQVTLSCSPISGHRSVSWYQQTPGQGLQFLFEYFSETQRNKGNFPGRFSGRQFSNSRSEMNVSTLELGDSALYLCASSLAGNTEAFFGQGTRLTVV.

The sample holds a few counts of this clone. This chain joins TRBV10-3 and TRBJ2-3; D is perhaps TRBD1 (7 bases). Germline V gene data show CDR1 as ENHRY and CDR2 as SYGVKD. The CDR3 runs 16 residues. The V end lost 4 bases, the J end lost 0 bases, and 14 bases lay between the germline ends. The CDR3 coding sequence is TGTGCCATCAGTGGCCAGGGGGGTTCTAGCACAGATACGCAGTATTTT. Protein product: CAISGQGGSSTDTQYF.

This clone was recorded only once. The sample carries other DNA sequences with the same CDR3. This chain links TRBV30 with TRBJ2-5, with D perhaps matching TRBD2 (6 bases). The ends were cut back, 0 bases at V and 4 bases at J, with 6 bases in the middle. This CDR3 is built from 12 residues. Germline loops: CDR1 GTSNPN, CDR2 SVGIG (reference sequence). DNA for the CDR3: TGTGCCTGGAGTGTACTAGCAGAGACCCAGTACTTC. This encodes CAWSVLAETQYF.

The genes are TRBV29-1 and TRBJ2-3, with a possible D match to TRBD1 (5 bases). V was clipped by 7 bases and J by 1 base, with 21 bases between them. The CDR3 is made up of 16 amino acids. Germline CDR1 is SQVTM and CDR2 is ANQGSEA. The CDR3 loop is CSALGALGMGTDTQYF. CDR3 nucleotides: TGCAGCGCCCTTGGGGCCCTGGGGATGGGCACAGATACGCAGTATTTT.

V gene TRBV29-1 combines with J gene TRBJ1-1; 7 bases agree with TRBD1. The germline V gene has CDR1 SQVTM and CDR2 ANQGSEA. The V gene end was trimmed by 4 bases and the J gene end by 5 bases; junction bases not matched to a gene: 13. This CDR3 spans 15 amino acids. CDR3 nucleotide sequence: TGCAGCGTTGGGCCCTACAGGGGCGGTGGGACTGAAGCTTTCTTT. It yields the protein CSVGPYRGGGTEAFF.

This clone was seen only a few times. CDR3: CASTQDYSYNEQFF. Written as DNA, the CDR3 is TGTGCCAGCACCCAGGATTACTCCTACAATGAGCAGTTCTTC. The rearrangement links TRBV2 to TRBJ2-1; D gene uncertain. The CDR3 is made up of 14 amino acids. V shed 7 bases and J shed 0 bases, with 10 bases lying between them. Germline V lookup: CDR1 SNHLY, CDR2 FYNNEI.

The gene calls are TRBV29-1 and TRBJ2-1; 12 bases match TRBD2. CDR3 size: 14 residues. Germline lookup yields CDR1 SQVTM and CDR2 ANQGSEA. Trimming cost V 6 bases and J 6 bases; bases outside gene matches: 6. This CDR3 reads CSVSSGGAFNEQFF. The CDR3 nucleotides read TGCAGCGTCTCTAGCGGGGGGGCCTTCAATGAGCAGTTCTTC.

This chain connects TRBV9 to TRBJ2-1; D perhaps matches TRBD2 (5 bases). The V end was cut by 0 bases, the J end by 7 bases, with 17 bases between. Germline CDR1 and CDR2: SGDLS and YYNGEE. The CDR3 length is 16 residues. CDR3 coding DNA: TGTGCCAGCAGCGTAGGTTGGATCCCGGGAAGGAATGAGCAGTTCTTC. Translation: CASSVGWIPGRNEQFF.

The chain employs TRBV6-5 and TRBJ2-2; the D is unclear. The CDR3 has 14 amino acids. Trimming took off 6 bases at V and 0 bases at J, with 8 bases between the two ends. From germline, CDR1 is MNHEY and CDR2 SVGAGI. The CDR3, as DNA: TGTGCCAGCAGGTTGGACCCGAACACCGGGGAGCTGTTTTTT. It codes for CASRLDPNTGELFF.

The CDR3 sequence: CSVAGPEQFF. For the CDR3, the DNA is TGCAGCGTTGCCGGTCCTGAGCAGTTCTTC. The V call is TRBV29-1, the J call TRBJ2-1, with D uncertain. The length of the CDR3 is 10 residues. V shed 4 bases and J shed 9 bases, with 7 bases lying between them. Germline loops: CDR1 SQVTM, CDR2 ANQGSEA.

This clone was recorded a few times. This sequence joins TRBV29-1 and TRBJ1-4; unclear D gene. Germline V lookup: CDR1 SQVTM, CDR2 ANQGSEA. The CDR3 is made up of 13 amino acids. V gave up 7 bases and J gave up 0 bases, with 9 bases separating them. For the CDR3, the DNA is TGCAGCGCGAACAGCGCAACTAATGAAAAACTGTTTTTT. It yields the protein CSANSATNEKLFF. The whole variable domain, remainder taken from reference TRBV29-1 and TRBJ1-4, is SAVISQKPSRDICQRGTSLTIQCQVDSQVTMMFWYRQQPGQSLTLIATANQGSEATYESGFVIDKFPISRPNLTFSTLTVSNMSPEDSSIYLCSANSATNEKLFFGSGTQLSVL.

J is TRBJ1-2 and V is TRBV2, with D uncertain. The CDR3 is 13 amino acids. V lost 8 bases and J 2 bases, leaving 12 bases between the germline ends. The germline V gene encodes CDR1 SNHLY and CDR2 FYNNEI. The CDR3 spells CASGQEANYGYTF. The DNA of the CDR3 is TGTGCCAGCGGCCAAGAGGCAAACTATGGCTACACCTTC.

To note about this clone: Other DNA sequences in the same sample also yield this CDR3. The chain joins TRBV7-2 to TRBJ2-7, with D hard to call. Looked up from germline, CDR1 is SGHTA and CDR2 is FQGNSA. V was clipped by 2 bases and J by 4 bases, with 3 bases between them. There are 11 residues in the CDR3. CDR3 amino acids: CASSLLYEQYF. The CDR3 DNA sequence: TGTGCCAGCAGCTTATTATACGAGCAGTACTTC. Looking up the rest from reference TRBV7-2 and TRBJ2-7 gives the full variable domain: GAGVSQSPSNKVTEKGKDVELRCDPISGHTALYWYRQSLGQGLEFLIYFQGNSAPDKSGLPSDRFSAERTGGSVSTLTIQRTQQEDSAVYLCASSLLYEQYFGPGTRLTVT.

The chain is built from TRBV30 and TRBJ1-3; no clear D. Trimming took 3 bases from V and 0 from J, leaving 9 bases between them. Germline CDR1 reads GTSNPN; CDR2 reads SVGIG (reference sequence). The CDR3 consists of 14 residues. CDR3 DNA sequence: TGTGCCTGGAGGCCAGTGAACTCTGGAAACACCATATATTTT. Protein: CAWRPVNSGNTIYF.

The CDR3 DNA reads as TGTGCCAGCAGCGTAGTTGCAGGGGAGGTCGCTGAAGCTTTCTTT. Protein: CASSVVAGEVAEAFF. This chain joins TRBV9 and TRBJ1-1; D is perhaps TRBD1 (6 bases). Trimming cost V 0 bases and J 6 bases, with 15 bases left between them. Germline CDR1 and CDR2: SGDLS and YYNGEE. The CDR3 is 15 residues long.

There are a few counts of this clone. The genes are TRBV15 and TRBJ1-5; no clear D. The CDR3 is 13 amino acids. V shed 1 base and J shed 8 bases, with 9 bases lying between them. Germline V gene lookup returns CDR1 LNHNV and CDR2 YYDKDF (reference sequence). The CDR3 DNA sequence: TGTGCCACCAGCAGAGGGGTTACAGAGCCCCAGCATTTT. Translating gives CATSRGVTEPQHF.